Reported below is one T cell receptor beta chain. The source of the sample is a study of technical replicates of blood from a few donors. Measured with immunoSEQ multiplex PCR; TCRdb has only the in-frame clones, and not every one. The table shows tens of thousands of clones, with more than 75% occurring only once. This clonotype originated in a human donor in good health. Some clones in this sample may be carry-over from other donors' samples. Specimen: PBMCs.

The CDR3: CASSTGQGALYEQYF. In nucleotides, the CDR3 is TGTGCCAGCAGTACTGGACAGGGGGCTCTATACGAGCAGTACTTC. The rearrangement uses TRBV6-5 and TRBJ2-7, with 11 bases identical to TRBD1. The CDR3 consists of 15 residues. V was pared by 5 bases and J by 4 bases, with 7 bases of the junction left unmatched. In germline, CDR1 is MNHEY, CDR2 SVGAGI.